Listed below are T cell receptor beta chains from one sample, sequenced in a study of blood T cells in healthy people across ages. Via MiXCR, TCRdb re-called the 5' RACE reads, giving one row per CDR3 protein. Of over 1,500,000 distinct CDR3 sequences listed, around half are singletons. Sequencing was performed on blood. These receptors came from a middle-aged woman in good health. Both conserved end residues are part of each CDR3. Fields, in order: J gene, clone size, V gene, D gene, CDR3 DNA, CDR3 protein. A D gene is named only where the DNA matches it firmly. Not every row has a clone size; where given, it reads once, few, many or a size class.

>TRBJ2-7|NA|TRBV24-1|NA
TGTGCCACCAGTGAGGAGGGGGCGAGGAATGAGCAGTACTTC
CATSEEGARNEQYF
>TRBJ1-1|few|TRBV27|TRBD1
TGTGCCAGCACCCACCGGGACAGGGGAAGGACTGAAGCTTTCTTT
CASTHRDRGRTEAFF
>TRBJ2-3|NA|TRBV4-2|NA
TGTGCCAGCAGACTCCTGACTAGCGGACAGGGTACGCAGTATTTT
CASRLLTSGQGTQYF
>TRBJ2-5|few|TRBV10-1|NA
TGCGCCAGCAGTGAGTCGGGAGTGGGGAGAGAGACCCAGTACTTC
CASSESGVGRETQYF
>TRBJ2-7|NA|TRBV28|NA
TGTGCCAGCAGTGAAGACTGGTACGAGCAGTACTTC
CASSEDWYEQYF
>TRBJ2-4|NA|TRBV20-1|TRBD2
TGCAGTGCTATAGGGACTAGCGGATTAGCCAAAAACATTCAGTACTTC
CSAIGTSGLAKNIQYF
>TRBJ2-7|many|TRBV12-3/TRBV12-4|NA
TGTGCCAGCAGTTTAGCGATCCCATACGAGCAGTACTTC
CASSLAIPYEQYF
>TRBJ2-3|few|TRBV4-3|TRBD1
TGCGCCAGCAGCCAAGCACGGGACAGGGCCCTCACAGATACGCAGTATTTT
CASSQARDRALTDTQYF
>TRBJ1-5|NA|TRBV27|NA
TGTGCCAGCAGTTTTAGGAGCCCCGCGAGAACCCTCGGGAGCAATCAGCCCCAGCATTTT
CASSFRSPARTLGSNQPQHF
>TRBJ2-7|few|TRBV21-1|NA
TGTGCCAGCCATAGCGGGGCGGCGTCCTACGAGCAGTACTTC
CASHSGAASYEQYF
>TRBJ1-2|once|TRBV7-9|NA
TGTGCCAGCAGCTTAGGGGGGGGCCTATCTAACTATGGCTACACCTTC
CASSLGGGLSNYGYTF